This T cell receptor (beta chain) was captured in a study of OX40 agonist ivuxolimab in advanced cancers. Study results and limitations: CD4+ and CD8+ blood T cells expanded clonally by week 6 at 0.1 to 3.0 mg/kg.

As concerns this clone: Antigen: not known.

TCRdb keeps only in-frame clones here, not all; method: immunoSEQ multiplex PCR. This sample has 85,000 to 100,000 clones, with roughly 85% found just once. The sequence derives from an adult with an advanced solid tumor such as melanoma, head and neck, liver or kidney cancer. The source material was CD4+ or CD8+ T cells sorted from blood, sampled in a trial of the OX40 agonist ivuxolimab.

Written as DNA, the CDR3 is TGCAGCGTTGGCTCTAGGGGGGGCCGAGCTGAAGCTTTCTTT. Encoded protein: CSVGSRGGRAEAFF. V and J are TRBV29-1 and TRBJ1-1; D perhaps matches TRBD1 (6 bases). V was cut by 4 bases and J by 6 bases, with 18 bases left in between. From germline, CDR1 is SQVTM and CDR2 ANQGSEA. This CDR3 comprises 14 residues.